A few counts support the clone carrying this T cell receptor (beta chain). This CDR3 is built from 14 residues. V was pared by 0 bases and J by 1 base, with 7 bases between. The germline V gene has CDR1 SGDLS and CDR2 YYNGEE. The data were obtained in a study of T cell responses to AZD1222 COVID-19 vaccine. The table came from immunoSEQ multiplex PCR; TCRdb's copy has only in-frame clones and leaves some out. The sample lists some 130,000 clones, 80% to 95% occurring once. The source was peripheral blood, collected 28 days after the second AZD1222 dose. This clonotype was sampled from an adult who received the AZD1222 COVID-19 vaccine. The V and J genes are TRBV9 and TRBJ1-1; D is undetermined. DNA of the CDR3: TGTGCCAGCAGCGTAGGGGGAAGGAACACTGAAGCTTTCTTT. This encodes CASSVGGRNTEAFF.